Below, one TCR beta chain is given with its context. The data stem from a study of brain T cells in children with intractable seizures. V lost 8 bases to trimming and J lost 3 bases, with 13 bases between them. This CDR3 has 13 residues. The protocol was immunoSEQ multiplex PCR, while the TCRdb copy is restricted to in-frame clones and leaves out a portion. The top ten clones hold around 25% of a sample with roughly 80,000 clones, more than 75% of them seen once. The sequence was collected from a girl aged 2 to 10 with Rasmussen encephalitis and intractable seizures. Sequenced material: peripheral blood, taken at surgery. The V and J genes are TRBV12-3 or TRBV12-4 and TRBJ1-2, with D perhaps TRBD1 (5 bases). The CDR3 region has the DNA TGTGCCAGCTGTCCTCGGGGCTACTATGGCTACACCTTC. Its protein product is CASCPRGYYGYTF.